Listed below are T cell receptor beta chains from one sample, sequenced in a study of a mutant IDH1 vaccine in newly diagnosed glioma. Libraries were prepared by immunoSEQ multiplex PCR; TCRdb keeps only in-frame clonotypes and omits some of them. The table records approximately 44,000 clones, about three quarters of them present only once. These TCRs are of unknown antigen specificity. This specimen was PBMCs, taken from a glioma patient whose treatment included an IDH1 peptide vaccine. Receptor source: a man aged 40-50 years with glioma. Both conserved end residues are part of each CDR3. D genes are given only for firm matches. The size entry is marked missing in some rows and otherwise reads once, few, many or a size class.

>TRBJ1-4|-|TRBV25-1|-
CASSESINEKLFF
TGTGCCAGCAGTGAATCGATTAATGAAAAACTGTTTTTT
>TRBJ1-5|-|TRBV27|-
CASSLFGQPQHF
TGTGCCAGCTCCCTCTTTGGGCAGCCCCAGCATTTT
>TRBJ2-3|-|TRBV9|-
CASSVGTGSSTDTQYF
TGTGCCAGCAGCGTAGGAACAGGGTCTAGCACAGATACGCAGTATTTT
>TRBJ2-7|-|TRBV4-1|-
CASSSVAPPGSGEQYF
TGCGCCAGCAGCTCAGTCGCCCCCCCAGGGTCGGGCGAGCAGTACTTC
>TRBJ1-4|-|TRBV14|-
CASSPRSEEKLFF
TGTGCCAGCAGCCCCCGCAGTGAGGAAAAACTGTTTTTT
>TRBJ1-1|-|TRBV27|-
CASRGDGEAFF
TGTGCCAGCCGAGGCGATGGGGAAGCTTTCTTT
>TRBJ2-1|-|TRBV6-1|TRBD2
CASSDPAASGRNEQFF
TGTGCCAGCAGTGACCCGGCGGCTAGCGGGAGGAATGAGCAGTTCTTC
>TRBJ2-3|-|TRBV19|-
CASSKRTSSEADTQYF
TGTGCCAGTAGTAAAAGAACTAGCTCTGAGGCAGATACGCAGTATTTT
>TRBJ2-1|-|TRBV9|-
CASSVAGQPYNEQFF
TGTGCCAGCAGCGTAGCCGGACAGCCCTACAATGAGCAGTTCTTC
>TRBJ2-5|-|TRBV7-9|TRBD1
CASSLKGAQETQYF
TGTGCCAGCAGCTTAAAGGGGGCACAAGAGACCCAGTACTTC
>TRBJ2-7|-|TRBV4-2|-
CASSPGGGGEQYF
TGTGCCAGCAGCCCAGGGGGCGGGGGCGAGCAGTACTTC
>TRBJ2-3|-|TRBV10-3|TRBD2
CAISGWTSGSVADTQYF
TGTGCCATCAGTGGGTGGACTAGCGGGAGTGTCGCAGATACGCAGTATTTT
>TRBJ2-2|-|TRBV5-1|TRBD1
CASSSTGAPPTGELFF
TGCGCCAGCAGCTCGACAGGGGCCCCGCCCACCGGGGAGCTGTTTTTT
>TRBJ2-5|-|TRBV5-5|-
CASSRTGTQETQYF
TGTGCCAGCAGCAGAACCGGGACCCAAGAGACCCAGTACTTC
>TRBJ1-5|-|TRBV19|-
CASSIDQSRRSQPQHF
TGTGCCAGTAGTATAGATCAGAGCCGAAGGAGTCAGCCCCAGCATTTT
>TRBJ2-2|-|TRBV5-1|-
CASRFGGLDTGELFF
TGCGCCAGCAGGTTTGGGGGGCTAGACACCGGGGAGCTGTTTTTT
>TRBJ2-1|-|TRBV18|TRBD1
CASSPFSGQEFGEQFF
TGTGCCAGCTCACCATTTTCCGGACAGGAATTTGGTGAGCAGTTCTTC
>TRBJ1-1|-|TRBV10-3|-
CAITRTEYTEAFF
TGTGCCATCACCCGGACAGAATACACTGAAGCTTTCTTT
>TRBJ1-2|many|TRBV2|TRBD1
CASTGQNNYGYTF
TGTGCCAGTACGGGACAGAATAACTATGGCTACACCTTC
>TRBJ2-7|-|TRBV5-4|-
CASSAYRDPAGQYF
TGTGCCAGCAGCGCCTACCGGGACCCAGCAGGGCAGTACTTC
>TRBJ2-2|-|TRBV27|-
CASRARATGELFF
TGTGCCAGCAGAGCCCGGGCCACCGGGGAGCTGTTTTTT
>TRBJ1-1|once|TRBV5-1|-
CASSLVADTEAFF
TGCGCCAGCAGCTTGGTGGCGGACACTGAAGCTTTCTTT
>TRBJ1-1|-|TRBV2|-
CASSGAQVTNTEAFF
TGTGCCAGCAGTGGGGCACAGGTGACGAACACTGAAGCTTTCTTT
>TRBJ2-1|-|TRBV6-6|-
CASSSEGARGYNEQFF
TGTGCCAGCAGTTCCGAGGGAGCGCGGGGTTACAATGAGCAGTTCTTC
>TRBJ2-4|-|TRBV7-9|-
CASSPEKGIAKNIQYF
TGTGCCAGCAGCCCCGAGAAGGGGATTGCCAAAAACATTCAGTACTTC
>TRBJ2-1|-|TRBV11-2|-
CASSGRLGDEQFF
TGTGCCAGCAGCGGACGATTAGGGGATGAGCAGTTCTTC
>TRBJ1-6|medium-sized|TRBV19|-
CASLQGSYNSPLHF
TGTGCCAGTTTGCAGGGGTCCTATAATTCACCCCTCCACTTT
>TRBJ2-5|-|TRBV6-1|TRBD2
CASSEAGASGRETQYF
TGTGCCAGCAGTGAAGCCGGGGCTAGCGGCAGGGAGACCCAGTACTTC
>TRBJ2-1|-|TRBV27|-
CASSLGDTLRGNEQFF
TGTGCCAGCAGTTTAGGAGACACCCTCAGGGGCAATGAGCAGTTCTTC
>TRBJ1-2|-|TRBV7-9|-
CASSLEIRRLGDYGYTF
TGTGCCAGCAGCTTAGAAATCAGAAGACTTGGGGACTATGGCTACACCTTC
>TRBJ2-5|-|TRBV11-3|TRBD2
CACGRAAEETQYF
TGTGCCTGTGGGAGGGCAGCCGAAGAGACCCAGTACTTC
>TRBJ2-1|few|TRBV10-1|TRBD2
CASKTQREFVDEQFF
TGCGCCAGCAAGACCCAGCGGGAGTTTGTTGATGAGCAGTTCTTC
>TRBJ2-2|-|TRBV20-1|-
CSARFAGELFF
TGCAGTGCTCGTTTCGCCGGGGAGCTGTTTTTT
>TRBJ2-1|-|TRBV5-4|-
CASSLRSGRSYNEQFF
TGTGCCAGCAGCCTCCGGTCTGGGCGCTCCTACAATGAGCAGTTCTTC
>TRBJ2-6|few|TRBV27|-
CASSRAGPGANVLTF
TGTGCCAGCAGTCGGGCAGGGCCTGGGGCCAACGTCCTGACTTTC
>TRBJ2-1|few|TRBV11-2|-
CASSLERRGHRNEQFF
TGTGCCAGCAGCTTAGAGCGAAGAGGACACCGGAATGAGCAGTTCTTC
>TRBJ2-7|once|TRBV7-9|TRBD1
CASSLAGGGQGAYEQYF
TGTGCCAGCAGCTTAGCAGGAGGGGGACAGGGGGCCTACGAGCAGTACTTC
>TRBJ2-3|-|TRBV6-1|TRBD2
CASSHSGNTDTQYF
TGTGCCAGCAGCCATAGCGGGAACACAGATACGCAGTATTTT
>TRBJ2-3|few|TRBV7-7|TRBD2
CASSRGLAGPDTQYF
TGTGCCAGCAGCCGGGGACTAGCGGGACCAGATACGCAGTATTTT
>TRBJ1-2|-|TRBV6-1|TRBD1
CASREPGQGSGYTF
TGTGCCAGCAGGGAACCGGGACAGGGTTCTGGCTACACCTTC
>TRBJ1-4|-|TRBV11-3|-
CASSLRIGSGAENEKLFF
TGTGCCAGCAGCTTGAGAATAGGAAGCGGGGCGGAAAATGAAAAACTGTTTTTT
>TRBJ1-1|-|TRBV7-9|-
CASSFVARTEAFF
TGTGCCAGCAGCTTCGTGGCACGCACTGAAGCTTTCTTT
>TRBJ2-2|-|TRBV6-5|-
CASSWRGGAGELFF
TGTGCCAGCAGTTGGAGGGGTGGGGCCGGGGAGCTGTTTTTT
>TRBJ2-2|once|TRBV9|-
CASSDPGEAGTGELFF
TGTGCCAGCAGCGACCCCGGGGAGGCGGGCACCGGGGAGCTGTTTTTT
>TRBJ2-2|-|TRBV19|TRBD2
CASSIRLAGNSGELFF
TGTGCCAGTAGTATTCGACTAGCGGGGAACTCCGGGGAGCTGTTTTTT
>TRBJ1-1|once|TRBV28|TRBD1
CASKKQGGNTEAFF
TGTGCCAGCAAAAAACAGGGGGGGAACACTGAAGCTTTCTTT
>TRBJ2-5|-|TRBV29-1|TRBD1
CSVEDLETGGLETQYF
TGCAGCGTTGAAGATCTGGAGACAGGGGGCTTGGAGACCCAGTACTTC
>TRBJ1-3|few|TRBV2|-
CASSELGNTIYF
TGTGCCAGCAGTGAACTTGGAAACACCATATATTTT
>TRBJ2-3|-|TRBV29-1|TRBD2
CSVPREGLAYTDTQYF
TGCAGCGTTCCTAGAGAGGGACTAGCGTACACAGATACGCAGTATTTT
>TRBJ1-2|-|TRBV11-3|-
CASSFSNEAGYTF
TGTGCCAGCAGCTTCTCGAACGAGGCGGGCTACACCTTC
>TRBJ2-1|-|TRBV5-6|-
CAGGVRLNEQFF
TGTGCCGGCGGGGTGAGGCTCAATGAGCAGTTCTTC
>TRBJ2-1|-|TRBV20-1|-
CSATGFDEQFF
TGCAGTGCTACAGGATTTGATGAGCAGTTCTTC
>TRBJ1-5|many|TRBV2|TRBD1
CASSATGAPSQPQHF
TGTGCCAGCAGTGCGACAGGGGCCCCATCACAGCCCCAGCATTTT
>TRBJ1-2|-|TRBV25-1|-
CASSAGVWGYTF
TGTGCCAGCAGTGCCGGGGTTTGGGGCTACACCTTC
>TRBJ2-2|-|TRBV4-1|-
CASSQDMATGELFF
TGCGCCAGCAGCCAAGATATGGCCACCGGGGAGCTGTTTTTT
>TRBJ2-1|few|TRBV13|TRBD2
CASSLVRLAEKDNEQFF
TGTGCCAGCAGCTTAGTCCGACTAGCGGAGAAAGACAATGAGCAGTTCTTC